These 22 T cell receptor beta chains were all obtained from the same sample, sequenced in a study of CD8+CD57+ T cells in acquired aplastic anemia. Genomic DNA constituted the template upon which TCR beta VDJ and CDR3 profiling was performed. TCRdb fed the reads into MiXCR, producing one record per CDR3 protein. The data contain about 190,000 distinct CDR3 sequences, roughly half of them seen just once; the ten biggest clones take up 15% to 20%. Sequenced sample: sorted CD4+, CD8+, or CD8+CD57+ T cells (not recorded which) from PBMCs. These TCRs come from a human donor in good health, serving as a control.

This clonotype has ten or more counts. This sequence joins TRBV10-3 and TRBJ2-1; 12 bases fit TRBD2. This CDR3 is built from 17 residues. Germline trimming cut 3 bases from V and 4 bases from J; bases unmatched to any gene: 7. Germline V lookup: CDR1 ENHRY, CDR2 SYGVKD. CDR3 in amino acids: CAISDSSGLAGYNEQFF. CDR3 bases: TGTGCCATCAGTGATTCTAGTGGACTAGCGGGGTACAATGAGCAGTTCTTC.

This clonotype was found many times. The V and J genes are TRBV29-1 and TRBJ2-7; 7 bases line up with TRBD1. The trim removed 4 bases at V and 0 bases at J, leaving 3 bases unmatched. Germline CDR1 reads SQVTM; CDR2 reads ANQGSEA. The CDR3 extends over 13 amino acids. CDR3 in amino acids: CSVGQGLSYEQYF. In nucleotides, the CDR3 is TGCAGCGTTGGACAGGGCCTCTCCTACGAGCAGTACTTC.

This sequence joins TRBV20-1 and TRBJ1-5; 9 bases are shared with TRBD1. This CDR3 spans 13 amino acids. Germline trimming cut 2 bases from V and 6 bases from J; bases unmatched to any gene: 2. Germline V CDR1 and CDR2: DFQATT, SNEGSKA (reference sequence). CDR3 nucleotide sequence: TGCAGTGCTAGAATGGACAGGGGTCAGCCCCAGCATTTT. Its protein is CSARMDRGQPQHF.

The chain couples TRBV15 to TRBJ1-3; TRBD1 matches at 8 bases. V shed 0 bases and J 7 bases; nucleotides not matched to a gene: 2. The V gene's germline CDR1 is LNHNV and CDR2 YYDKDF (reference sequence). The CDR3 is 14 residues long. The CDR3 sequence is CATSRDRQGNTIYF. The CDR3 nucleotides read TGTGCCACCAGCAGAGACCGACAGGGGAACACCATATATTTT.

The J gene is TRBJ2-7, the V gene TRBV20-1; 7 bases are shared with TRBD1. V gave up 4 bases and J gave up 3 bases; unmatched junction bases: 6. The V gene's germline CDR1 is DFQATT and CDR2 SNEGSKA (reference sequence). The CDR3 spans 13 residues. The CDR3 bases are TGCAGTGCTAACCTACCAGGGGGCTACGAGCAGTACTTC. Its translation: CSANLPGGYEQYF.

This clonotype was picked up many times. The chain links TRBV28 to TRBJ1-2; TRBD1 matches at 10 bases. The ends lost 5 bases at V and 5 bases at J; junction bases unmatched: 5. In germline, CDR1 is MDHEN, CDR2 SYDVKM. This CDR3 contains 14 residues. CDR3 in DNA: TGTGCCAGCAGTCGACAGGGGGCTTGGTATGGCTACACCTTC. Translating it yields CASSRQGAWYGYTF.

The chain combines TRBV29-1 with TRBJ1-2; 10 nucleotides match TRBD1. The CDR3 sequence is 15 residues long. The V segment lost 4 bases and the J segment 6 bases; nucleotides outside the gene matches: 11. Germline CDR1 and CDR2: SQVTM and ANQGSEA. This CDR3 reads CSVGDRGERSDGYTF. The DNA of the CDR3 is TGCAGCGTTGGGGACAGGGGTGAGCGATCCGATGGCTACACCTTC.

This clonotype was found many times. This chain connects TRBV12-3 or TRBV12-4 to TRBJ2-7; D might be TRBD2 (5 bases). The CDR3 totals 14 residues. V shed 6 bases and J shed 9 bases, with 21 bases lying between them. As DNA, the CDR3 is TGTGCCAGCAGCCCCCCCAGACTACCCTTGGGGCAGTACTTC. Its protein is CASSPPRLPLGQYF.

The rearrangement joins TRBV20-1 to TRBJ2-7, with 7 bases that match TRBD2. The CDR3 sequence is 11 residues long. Germline CDR1 and CDR2: DFQATT and SNEGSKA (reference sequence). The CDR3 DNA is TGCAAGGCTAGCGGAGCCTACGAGCAGTACTTC. Translated, it gives CKASGAYEQYF.

This rearrangement joins TRBV9 to TRBJ1-2, with no clear D. Trimming took 2 bases from V and 0 from J, leaving 17 bases between them. The CDR3 is made up of 17 amino acids. Per the germline V gene, CDR1 is SGDLS and CDR2 is YYNGEE. The CDR3 sequence is CASSVVGSGGTNYGYTF. The CDR3 coding sequence is TGTGCCAGCAGCGTCGTAGGGTCAGGAGGGACTAACTATGGCTACACCTTC.

About this clonotype: This could be a read error, since a much larger clone is one nucleotide away. Because the CDR3 is missing its conserved closing phenylalanine or tryptophan, this is likely a read error. V gene TRBV6-2 or TRBV6-3 combines with J gene TRBJ2-7, with no clear D. Germline values: CDR1 MNHEY, CDR2 SVGEGT. The ends were cut back, 5 bases at V and 3 bases at J, with 17 bases in the middle. This CDR3 region has 15 residues. CDR3 bases: TGTGCCAGCAGTCCGAGCCCCATAAAACTCTACGAGCAGTACTCC. It translates to CASSPSPIKLYEQYS.

This chain links TRBV24-1 with TRBJ2-5, with 10 nucleotides matching TRBD1. Per the germline V gene, CDR1 is KGHDR and CDR2 is SFDVKD. The junction had 6 bases not matched to a gene; V was cut back by 3 bases and J by 0 bases. The CDR3 spans 17 residues. The CDR3 loop is CATSDPGTGADQETQYF. CDR3 nucleotides: TGTGCCACCAGTGATCCAGGGACAGGGGCCGACCAAGAGACCCAGTACTTC.

This sequence joins TRBV2 and TRBJ2-3, with D unresolved. Trimming removed 4 bases at V and 0 bases at J, with 17 bases between. CDR1 and CDR2 (germline): SNHLY, FYNNEI. The CDR3 has 17 amino acids. The CDR3 DNA is TGTGCCAGCAGTGGGGCCACAGTGGTACCTAGCACAGATACGCAGTATTTT. As protein: CASSGATVVPSTDTQYF.

Comment on this clonotype: One end of the junction is discordant with germline, which a read error may explain. The chain uses TRBV10-2 and TRBJ2-7, with TRBD1 matching over 9 bases. This CDR3 is 17 amino acids long. The germline V gene has CDR1 WSHSY and CDR2 SAAADI. CDR3 DNA sequence: TGTGCCAGCAGCCAAGTCTCTGACAGGGGGGGGTCCTACGAGCAGTACTTC. Translated, it gives CASSQVSDRGGSYEQYF.

This chain joins TRBV19 and TRBJ2-5; 8 bases are a match to TRBD2. Germline V gives CDR1 LNHDA, CDR2 SQIVND (reference sequence). Trimming removed 6 bases from V and 5 bases from J; junction bases left unmatched: 11. CDR3 size: 15 residues. CDR3 in amino acids: CASRLSGSLYETQYF. In nucleotides, the CDR3 is TGTGCCAGTAGGCTGAGCGGGAGTTTGTATGAGACCCAGTACTTC.

The V and J genes are TRBV2 and TRBJ1-2; D may be TRBD1 (6 bases). Germline V gene sequence: CDR1 SNHLY, CDR2 FYNNEI. V dropped 8 bases and J dropped 8 bases, with 18 bases sitting between them. The CDR3 runs to 13 residues. The CDR3 is CASLGQLVEGYTF. The CDR3 DNA is TGTGCCAGCCTTGGACAGCTAGTAGAAGGCTACACCTTC.

The V and J genes are TRBV9 and TRBJ1-2; possible D gene TRBD1, 5 bases. Trimming removed 5 bases from V and 8 bases from J, with 13 bases in between. The length of the CDR3 is 12 residues. CDR1 SGDLS and CDR2 YYNGEE come from the germline V gene. DNA for the CDR3: TGTGCCAGCAGTTTTGGGGGAAAGGGCTACACCTTC. It encodes CASSFGGKGYTF. The whole variable domain, filled in from reference TRBV9 and TRBJ1-2, reads DSGVTQTPKHLITATGQRVTLRCSPRSGDLSVYWYQQSLDQGLQFLIQYYNGEERAKGNILERFSAQQFPDLHSELNLSSLELGDSALYFCASSFGGKGYTFGSGTRLTVV.

This clonotype turned up a few times. The CDR3 end shows no conserved phenylalanine or tryptophan, and so a read error is likely. V usage is TRBV27 and J usage is TRBJ1-3; no clear D gene. The germline CDR1 and CDR2 sequences are MNHEY and SMNVEV (reference sequence). CDR3 length: 14 amino acids. Trimming shortened V by 4 bases and J by 0 bases, and 7 bases separated the two germline ends. The CDR3 sequence: CASSSAGSGNTIYL. For the CDR3, the DNA is TGTGCCAGCAGTTCCGCGGGCTCTGGAAACACCATATATCTT.

This clonotype showed up many times. The V call is TRBV4-2, the J call TRBJ1-1; weak D call: TRBD1 (6 bases). Between the trimmed V and J ends, which lost 4 bases and 3 bases, there was a span of 18 bases. CDR1 and CDR2 from the germline V gene are LGHNA and YNFKEQ. This CDR3 is built from 16 residues. The CDR3 DNA reads TGTGCCAGCAGCCCCTTCGACTTGAGGGGGGACACTGAAGCTTTCTTT. Translation: CASSPFDLRGDTEAFF.

CDR3 in amino acids: CSARDRGGLAIYEQYF. CDR3 DNA: TGCAGTGCTAGAGATCGAGGGGGACTAGCTATCTACGAGCAGTACTTC. The chain recombines TRBV20-1 with TRBJ2-7; 9 nucleotides agree with TRBD2. V dropped 0 bases and J dropped 3; count of bases not matched to a gene: 9. The CDR3 totals 16 residues. The germline V gene has CDR1 DFQATT and CDR2 SNEGSKA (reference sequence).

The V and J genes are TRBV7-9 and TRBJ2-1; D assignment may be TRBD1 or TRBD2 (6 bases each). Deletions cut 8 bases from V and 4 bases from J, with 24 bases between. Per the germline V gene, CDR1 is SEHNR and CDR2 is FQNEAQ (reference sequence). This CDR3 spans 17 amino acids. The CDR3 coding sequence is TGTGCCAGCTCTAGTAGTGCCAGGGGAGGCCATTACAATGAGCAGTTCTTC. It yields the protein CASSSSARGGHYNEQFF. The full variable domain, completed using reference TRBV7-9 and TRBJ2-1, is DTGVSQNPRHKITKRGQNVTFRCDPISEHNRLYWYRQTLGQGPEFLTYFQNEAQLEKSRLLSDRFSAERPKGSFSTLEIQRTEQGDSAMYLCASSSSARGGHYNEQFFGPGTRLTVL.

The chain combines TRBV13 with TRBJ1-5, with a weak D call TRBD1 (5 bases). Germline lookup yields CDR1 PRHDT and CDR2 FYEKMQ (reference sequence). The CDR3 extends over 12 amino acids. Trimming stripped 5 bases from V and 9 bases from J, with 11 bases between. The CDR3 DNA is TGTGCCAGCAGCACTACCGGGGGGCCCCAGCATTTT. It is translated as CASSTTGGPQHF.